These 21 T cell receptor beta chains came from one sample sequenced in a study of cytomegalovirus exposure and HLA in healthy donors. The PCR ran on 60 Vbeta and 13 Jbeta primers. Only in-frame clones appear in the TCRdb table, and some are missing; sequencing was by immunoSEQ multiplex PCR. The sample lists about 150,000 clones, roughly 80% occurring once. The sample taken for sequencing was PBMCs. These receptors originate from a man aged 18-30 years in good health and CMV-seronegative.

This clone was detected only once. The genes are TRBV27 and TRBJ2-7, with TRBD2 matching over 10 bases. The ends lost 5 bases at V and 5 bases at J; junction bases unmatched: 9. The CDR3 is 15 residues long. Per the germline V gene, CDR1 is MNHEY and CDR2 is SMNVEV (reference sequence). The CDR3 coding sequence is TGTGCCAGCAGTGCCCTCCCTAGCGGGAGCGACGAGCAGTACTTC. This encodes CASSALPSGSDEQYF.

Comment on this clone: No conserved phenylalanine or tryptophan ends this CDR3, so it is likely a read error. V gene TRBV5-3 combines with J gene TRBJ1-1; tentatively, D is TRBD1 (5 bases). TRBV5-3 is known as an ORF, though its function is uncertain. CDR3 length equals 14 residues. The germline V and J ends were trimmed by 4 bases and 0 bases, with 10 bases remaining between them. As DNA, the CDR3 is TGTGCCAGAAGCACGGACACCTTGAACACTGAAGCTTTCCTT. This translates into CARSTDTLNTEAFL.

The chain couples TRBV6-6 to TRBJ1-3; TRBD1 matches 7 bases. The CDR3 length is 15 residues. CDR1 and CDR2 from the germline V gene are MNHNY and SVGAGI (reference sequence). With 5 bases clipped from V and 0 bases from J, the junction kept 4 bases outside the gene matches. The CDR3 nucleotides read TGTGCCAGCAGTCCGGACAGGAGCTCTGGAAACACCATATATTTT. Translated, it gives CASSPDRSSGNTIYF.

The CDR3 loop reads CASSRTGGSYEQYF. CDR3 coding DNA: TGTGCCAGCAGTCGGACAGGGGGAAGCTACGAGCAGTACTTC. The chain employs TRBV7-8 and TRBJ2-5, with 10 positions matching TRBD1. The J call may be mistaken, given a closer DNA end match to TRBJ2-7. This CDR3 is 14 amino acids long. Germline CDR1 is SGHVS and CDR2 is FQNEAQ.

This chain joins TRBV28 and TRBJ2-7; the D gene is possibly TRBD2 (5 bases). Trimming left V 6 bases short and J 2 bases short, with 17 bases between. Germline CDR1 MDHEN, CDR2 SYDVKM. The CDR3 covers 15 residues. The CDR3 region has the DNA TGTGCCAGCAGCCCTCAAGCGGAGATCCCCTACGAGCAGTACTTC. This translates into CASSPQAEIPYEQYF.

V and J are TRBV5-4 and TRBJ2-5; weak D call: TRBD1 (6 bases). Trimming removed 0 bases from V and 0 bases from J, with 9 bases in between. This CDR3 has 15 residues. Germline CDR1 is SGHNT and CDR2 is YYREEE (reference sequence). The CDR3 is CASSLDRAYQETQYF. For the CDR3, the DNA is TGTGCCAGCAGCTTGGACAGGGCCTACCAAGAGACCCAGTACTTC.

This clone has just one count. V gene TRBV7-3 combines with J gene TRBJ1-1, with D possibly TRBD1 on 6 matching bases. Deletions cut 1 base from V and 4 bases from J, with 19 bases between. CDR1 is SGHTA, CDR2 FQGTGA, per germline. CDR3 size: 17 residues. CDR3 sequence (DNA): TGTGCCAGCAGCTTAATAAGGGGGGGCGGAGCACGCACTGAAGCTTTCTTT. Protein sequence: CASSLIRGGGARTEAFF.

Notes on this clone: Other DNA sequences in the same sample also yield this CDR3. The chain carries TRBV6-5 and TRBJ2-2, with 8 nucleotides matching TRBD1. Germline-derived CDR1 and CDR2 are MNHEY and SVGAGI. V lost 7 bases to trimming and J lost 5 bases; unmatched junction nucleotides: 6. The CDR3 is 14 residues long. CDR3 sequence (DNA): TGTGCCAGCACCCGGACAGGGCGAACCGGGGAGCTGTTTTTT. Protein product: CASTRTGRTGELFF.

The chain is built from TRBV5-8 and TRBJ1-5; TRBD1 matches 7 bases. The germline gives CDR1 SGHTS, CDR2 YDEGEE. This CDR3 contains 14 residues. The V gene end was trimmed by 4 bases and the J gene end by 3 bases; junction bases not matched to a gene: 4. The CDR3 here is CASSPGQLNQPQHF. CDR3 sequence (DNA): TGTGCCAGCAGCCCGGGACAGCTCAATCAGCCCCAGCATTTT.

The V gene is TRBV7-3, the J gene TRBJ1-1; 9 nucleotides align to TRBD1. CDR1 SGHTA and CDR2 FQGTGA come from the germline V gene. V was pared by 3 bases and J by 4 bases, with 9 bases of the junction left unmatched. CDR3 length equals 16 residues. CDR3 amino acids: CASSFSSGTGPTEAFF. The CDR3 bases are TGTGCCAGCAGCTTCTCCTCCGGGACAGGGCCCACTGAAGCTTTCTTT.

This chain uses TRBV14 with TRBJ2-2, with D tentatively TRBD2 (5 bases). This CDR3 region has 14 residues. Per germline, CDR1 SGHDN and CDR2 FVKESK. Trimming took 2 bases from V and 5 from J, leaving 9 bases between them. The CDR3 spells CASSQPRGTGELFF. The CDR3 DNA follows: TGTGCCAGCAGCCAACCCAGAGGGACCGGGGAGCTGTTTTTT.

V and J are TRBV4-1 and TRBJ1-2; 8 bases line up with TRBD1. CDR1 is MGHRA, CDR2 YSYEKL, per germline. The CDR3 is 15 amino acids. V gave up 0 bases and J gave up 8 bases; unmatched junction bases: 8. CDR3 amino acids: CASSQDWQGARGYTF. CDR3 in DNA: TGCGCCAGCAGCCAAGATTGGCAGGGGGCACGAGGCTACACCTTC.

This chain uses TRBV5-1 with TRBJ2-2; weak D call: TRBD2 (5 bases). The length of the CDR3 is 12 residues. Trimming shortened V by 4 bases and J by 6 bases, and 7 bases separated the two germline ends. Germline CDR1 reads SGHRS; CDR2 reads YFSETQ. Here the CDR3 reads CASSVAPGELFF. In DNA form, the CDR3 reads TGCGCCAGCAGCGTAGCGCCCGGGGAGCTGTTTTTT.

The CDR3 here is CAWRNQDEAFF. For the CDR3, the DNA is TGTGCCTGGAGGAACCAGGATGAAGCTTTCTTT. The chain joins TRBV30 to TRBJ1-1; no clear D gene. Germline values: CDR1 GTSNPN, CDR2 SVGIG (reference sequence). Trimming took off 3 bases at V and 7 bases at J, with 9 bases between the two ends. The length of the CDR3 is 11 residues.

The chain has TRBV28 and TRBJ2-3; TRBD2 matches 9 bases. J lost 3 bases, V lost 4 bases, and 2 bases had no gene match. Per germline, CDR1 MDHEN and CDR2 SYDVKM. CDR3 length: 14 residues. The CDR3 protein is CASSSSGTTDTQYF. CDR3 in DNA: TGTGCCAGCAGTTCTAGCGGGACAACAGATACGCAGTATTTT.

The chain combines TRBV6-5 with TRBJ1-5, with D hard to call. V dropped 2 bases and J dropped 1 base, with 9 bases sitting between them. The CDR3 length is 15 residues. Germline V gene data show CDR1 as MNHEY and CDR2 as SVGAGI. The DNA for the CDR3 is TGTGCCAGCAGTTACCGGGGTGGGAGCAATCAGCCCCAGCATTTT. Translation gives CASSYRGGSNQPQHF.

The V call is TRBV15, the J call TRBJ1-5; 8 positions agree with TRBD1. Germline lookup yields CDR1 LNHNV and CDR2 YYDKDF (reference sequence). This CDR3 is built from 14 residues. Unmatched junction bases numbered 3, after V lost 4 bases and J lost 4 bases. The CDR3 region has the DNA TGTGCCACCAGCACCGACAGGGGTAATCAGCCCCAGCATTTT. This encodes CATSTDRGNQPQHF.

The chain combines TRBV14 with TRBJ2-3, with TRBD2 matching over 7 bases. The CDR3 is 15 residues long. The ends lost 1 base at V and 6 bases at J; junction bases unmatched: 7. CDR1 and CDR2 (germline): SGHDN, FVKESK. DNA for the CDR3: TGTGCCAGCAGCCAAGTTCTCGGGGGGACGGATACGCAGTATTTT. As protein: CASSQVLGGTDTQYF.

This clone was picked up one time. This chain links TRBV11-2 with TRBJ2-1; 8 nucleotides agree with TRBD2. Per germline, CDR1 SGHAT and CDR2 FQNNGV. The J segment lost 13 bases and the V segment lost 5 bases, leaving 13 bases of the junction unmatched. The CDR3 runs 14 residues. The CDR3 nucleotides read TGTGCCAGCAGCCAGAACCTACAGCGGGGGTTTCAGTTCTTC. It codes for CASSQNLQRGFQFF.

J is TRBJ2-1 and V is TRBV6-4; the match to TRBD1 covers 10 bases. Germline V CDR1 and CDR2: MRHNA, SNTAGT. CDR3 length: 16 amino acids. The J segment lost 8 bases and the V segment lost 0 bases, leaving 7 bases of the junction unmatched. The CDR3 DNA is TGTGCCAGCAGTGACTCCGACAGGGGGCATGTGCATGAGCAGTTCTTC. As protein: CASSDSDRGHVHEQFF.

This chain links TRBV30 with TRBJ2-1; TRBD1 is a possible D gene (5 bases). This CDR3 is built from 14 residues. Deletions cut 0 bases from V and 5 bases from J, with 11 bases between. Germline V gene data show CDR1 as GTSNPN and CDR2 as SVGIG (reference sequence). Here the CDR3 reads CAWSVGQDNNEQFF. CDR3 sequence (DNA): TGTGCCTGGAGTGTCGGCCAGGACAACAATGAGCAGTTCTTC.